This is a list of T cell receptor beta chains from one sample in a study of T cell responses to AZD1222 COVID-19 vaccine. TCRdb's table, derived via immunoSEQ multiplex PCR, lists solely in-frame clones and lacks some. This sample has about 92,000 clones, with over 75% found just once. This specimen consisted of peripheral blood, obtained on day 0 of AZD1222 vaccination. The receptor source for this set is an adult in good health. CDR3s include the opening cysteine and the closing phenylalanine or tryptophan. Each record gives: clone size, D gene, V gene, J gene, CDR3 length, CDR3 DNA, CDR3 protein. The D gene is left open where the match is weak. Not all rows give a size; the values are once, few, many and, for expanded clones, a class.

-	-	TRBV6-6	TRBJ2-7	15	TGTGCCAGCAGTTCAACCAAGGGATCCCACTACGAGCAGTACTTC	CASSSTKGSHYEQYF
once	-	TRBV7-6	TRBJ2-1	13	TGTGCCAGCAGCGTACAACTAGGGAATGAGCAGTTCTTC	CASSVQLGNEQFF
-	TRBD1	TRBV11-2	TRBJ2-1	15	TGTGCCAGCAGCTTAGAGGGACAGGTCTACAATGAGCAGTTCTTC	CASSLEGQVYNEQFF
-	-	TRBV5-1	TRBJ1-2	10	TGCGCCAGCAGCTTGTCTGGCTACACCTTC	CASSLSGYTF
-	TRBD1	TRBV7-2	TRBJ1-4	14	TGTGCCAGCAGCTTGGACAGGAGGGATGAAAAACTGTTTTTT	CASSLDRRDEKLFF
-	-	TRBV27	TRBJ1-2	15	TGTGCCAGCAGTCCTAATTATGGGTGGGCCTATGGCTACACCTTC	CASSPNYGWAYGYTF
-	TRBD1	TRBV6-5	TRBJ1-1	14	TGTGCCAGCGGCAAAGGGACAGGGGGTTGGGAAGCTTTCTTT	CASGKGTGGWEAFF
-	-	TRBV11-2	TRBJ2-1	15	TGTGCCAGCAGCTTACAGGGGCCCTCCTACAATGAGCAGTTCTTC	CASSLQGPSYNEQFF
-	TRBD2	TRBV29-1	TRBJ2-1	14	TGCAGCGTCTACCTAGCGGTGAGAGTCAATGAGCAGTTCTTC	CSVYLAVRVNEQFF
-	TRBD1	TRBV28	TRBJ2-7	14	TGTGCCACCACGGACAGGGACAGCTCCTACGAGCAGTACTTC	CATTDRDSSYEQYF
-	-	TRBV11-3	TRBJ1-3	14	TGTGCCAGCAGCCCGGGAATCTCTGGAAACACCATATATTTT	CASSPGISGNTIYF
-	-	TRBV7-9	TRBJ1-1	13	TGTGCCAGCAGCTTAGCGGATGGAACTGAAGCTTTCTTT	CASSLADGTEAFF
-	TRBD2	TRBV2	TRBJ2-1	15	TGTGCCAGCAGTGCCCTGGTAGCGGGATACAATGAGCAGTTCTTC	CASSALVAGYNEQFF
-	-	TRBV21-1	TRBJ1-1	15	TGTGCCAGCAGCGAAAGGAAGGGGGGTAACACTGAAGCTTTCTTT	CASSERKGGNTEAFF
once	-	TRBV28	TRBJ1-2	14	TGTGCCAGCAGTCCCCCCCCCGGGGACTATGGCTACACCTTC	CASSPPPGDYGYTF
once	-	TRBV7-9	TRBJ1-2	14	TGTGCCAGCAGCTTAAGCACAGAGAGATATGGCTACACCTTC	CASSLSTERYGYTF
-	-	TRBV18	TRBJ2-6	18	TGTGCCAGCTCGGCAAGGAAGACAGAAAGCTCTGGGGCCAACGTCCTGACTTTC	CASSARKTESSGANVLTF
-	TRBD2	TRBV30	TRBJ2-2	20	TGTGCCTGGAGTGTATGGCGGACTAGCGGGATAATCGCGAACACCGGGGAGCTGTTTTTT	CAWSVWRTSGIIANTGELFF
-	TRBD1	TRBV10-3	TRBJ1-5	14	TGTGCCATCAGTGAGGACAGGGGGTCTCAGCCCCAGCATTTT	CAISEDRGSQPQHF
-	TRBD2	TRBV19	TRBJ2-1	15	TGTGCCAGTAGTTCAGGACAGGGACTAGCGGTTGAGCAGTTCTTC	CASSSGQGLAVEQFF